Sequencing of this T cell receptor beta chain was carried out in a study of CD8+CD57+ T cells in acquired aplastic anemia. Study-wide results and caveats: Overlap between patients and controls comprised just under 30 CD8+ CDR3 sequences.

Patients sequenced had flow cytometry evidence of CD8+CD57+ cell expansion. Prior therapy had not been administered to any patient at the time of blood sampling. TCR beta VDJ and CDR3 profiling used genomic DNA as template. TCRdb called the reads again in MiXCR, with one record for every CDR3 protein. The data hold about 160,000 distinct CDR3 sequences, with 40% to 55% observed a single time. This clonotype occurred many times. The antigen is undetermined. V was trimmed by 1 base and J by 0 bases, leaving 10 bases between them. The germline CDR1 and CDR2 sequences are SGHDN and FVKESK. The CDR3 is 16 amino acids.

The rearrangement links TRBV14 to TRBJ2-1; D is possibly TRBD1 (5 bases). The source is a human donor with aplastic anemia. The sequencing sample was made of sorted CD4+, CD8+, or CD8+CD57+ T cells (not recorded which) from PBMCs. Here the CDR3 DNA reads TGTGCCAGCAGCCAAGCAGGGATAGTCTCCTACAATGAGCAGTTCTTC. Protein sequence: CASSQAGIVSYNEQFF.